One and the same sample provided the 14 T cell receptor beta chains below, sequenced in a study of tumor-infiltrating lymphocytes in primary liver carcinoma. TCR beta cDNA was made from 450 to 500 ng total RNA with a constant-region primer. Three rounds of nested multiplex PCR with slightly modified ARM-PCR produced TCR beta libraries. The first two PCR rounds used TRBV1-TRBV30 forward primers with a C-beta reverse primer, roughly 11 cycles each. Using its own MiXCR run on the multiplex PCR reads, TCRdb lists one record per CDR3 protein. The table records about 310,000 distinct CDR3 sequences, around three fifths of them present only once. It was unsorted whole blood that yielded blood RNA, and germline DNA was also extracted. Sequences were obtained from peripheral blood. Every receptor here comes from a woman in her 30s with primary liver carcinoma and hepatitis B virus infection.

Regarding this clonotype: A much larger clone sits a single nucleotide away, making a read error possible. This chain links TRBV29-1 with TRBJ2-2, with 7 bases fitting TRBD2. CDR3 length equals 14 residues. The V and J ends lost 7 bases and 1 base, in that order; junction bases with no gene match: 6. CDR1 is SQVTM and CDR2 is ANQGSEA in the germline V gene. CDR3 residues: CSAMRELNTGELFF. The CDR3 DNA follows: TGCAGCGCTATGCGGGAGCTGAACACCGGGGAGCTGTTTTTT.

As to this clonotype: Sequence at one end of the junction differs from germline and may be a read error. This chain connects TRBV24-1 to TRBJ2-6; 8 bases fit TRBD1. Germline values: CDR1 KGHDR, CDR2 SFDVKD. The CDR3 consists of 16 residues. The CDR3 sequence is CATSGQGSPGANILTF. CDR3 nucleotide sequence: TGTGCCACCAGTGGACAGGGGTCCCCTGGGGCCAACATCCTGACTTTC.

Regarding this clonotype: This may arise from a read error, as a much more abundant clone is one base away. The chain has TRBV6-6 and TRBJ1-2, with D possibly TRBD1 on 5 matching bases. CDR1 MNHNY and CDR2 SVGAGI come from the germline V gene (reference sequence). This CDR3 has 14 residues. The CDR3 loop reads CASSPGWPEYGHTF. The CDR3 bases are TGTGCCAGCAGTCCAGGGTGGCCCGAGTATGGCCACACCTTC.

On this clonotype: Given a much more abundant clone one base away, this may be a read error. This chain links TRBV29-1 with TRBJ1-2; D gene unclear. The CDR3 runs to 14 residues. The V end lost 5 bases, the J end lost 2 bases, and 15 bases lay between the germline ends. The V gene's germline CDR1 is SQVTM and CDR2 ANQGSEA. CDR3 sequence (DNA): TGCAGCGTTATCCCCCTGATGGACAACTATGGCTACACCTTC. It is translated as CSVIPLMDNYGYTF.

To note about this clonotype: Likely a read error: the CDR3 ends without its conserved phenylalanine or tryptophan. It is unclear where the CDR3 begins or ends on the DNA, so no DNA is shown, and the CDR3 is as TCRdb lists it. The J gene is TRBJ1-1, the V gene TRBV11-2; the table gives TRBD1 as D, unverified against the DNA. The CDR3 numbers 16 amino acids, ends counted. CDR1 is SGHAT, CDR2 FQNNGV, per germline. CDR3 amino acids: CASSSSGNVRNTETFL.

This clonotype appeared many times. The rearrangement uses TRBV11-2 and TRBJ2-1, with 9 bases matching TRBD1. Per germline, CDR1 SGHAT and CDR2 FQNNGV. J lost 7 bases, V lost 4 bases, and 11 bases had no gene match. CDR3 size: 16 residues. In DNA, the CDR3 is TGTGCCAGCAGCTCGCCGGGACAGGGTTCCGTAAATGAGCAGTTCTTC. Protein: CASSSPGQGSVNEQFF.

The chain employs TRBV14 and TRBJ2-7; the match to TRBD2 covers 8 bases. J was trimmed by 6 bases and V by 1 base; bases with no gene match: 8. The CDR3 is 15 amino acids. Germline V lookup: CDR1 SGHDN, CDR2 FVKESK. As DNA, the CDR3 is TGTGCCAGCAGCCAAGCCCCGGGACTAGGTTTCGAGCAGTACTTC. It codes for CASSQAPGLGFEQYF.

Points on this clonotype: A junction boundary mismatches the germline segment, possibly from a read error. V is TRBV11-2 and J is TRBJ2-2; the match to TRBD2 covers 8 bases. Looked up from germline, CDR1 is SGHAT and CDR2 is FQNNGV. This CDR3 spans 18 amino acids. CDR3 bases: TGTGCGAGCAGCTTAGTGACCGGGGGGGCGGGAAACACCGGGGAGCTGTTTTTT. This encodes CASSLVTGGAGNTGELFF.

The chain is built from TRBV14 and TRBJ1-6; no clear D gene. The length of the CDR3 is 13 residues. Germline CDR1 is SGHDN and CDR2 is FVKESK. V was cut by 2 bases and J by 9 bases, with 8 bases left in between. CDR3 nucleotides: TGTGCCAGCAGCCAAAGCTTGGGTTCACCCCTCCACTTT. Protein sequence: CASSQSLGSPLHF.

This chain uses TRBV24-1 with TRBJ2-5; D not certain. The CDR3 runs 16 residues. The ends were cut back, 4 bases at V and 2 bases at J, with 16 bases in the middle. Germline V CDR1 and CDR2: KGHDR, SFDVKD. The CDR3 here is CATSDPLVGAQETQYF. Here the CDR3 DNA reads TGTGCCACCAGTGACCCTCTAGTGGGTGCTCAAGAGACCCAGTACTTC.

As to this clonotype: A much larger clone differs from this one at a single base, so this may be a read error. The rearrangement links TRBV6-1 to TRBJ2-3, with a possible D match to TRBD1 (5 bases). The end of the DNA aligns better with TRBJ1-5, so the J call may be wrong. Germline CDR1 and CDR2: MNHNS and SASEGT. This CDR3 is 15 amino acids long. The CDR3 nucleotides are TGTGCCAGCAGTGAATCGGTTGGGGGACCAGATACGCAGCATTTT. Translated: CASSESVGGPDTQHF.

A note on this clonotype: At one boundary the junction diverges from the germline segment, which might be a read error. The chain links TRBV29-1 to TRBJ2-7; D call uncertain. Per germline, CDR1 SQVTM and CDR2 ANQGSEA. This CDR3 is 11 amino acids long. The CDR3 DNA reads as TGCAGCGCCCGTTCGTCCTACGAGAAGTACTTC. As protein: CSARSSYEKYF.

In the case of this clonotype: The CDR3 end shows no conserved phenylalanine or tryptophan, and so a read error is likely. The chain combines TRBV5-4 with TRBJ2-3; TRBD2 matches at 11 bases. CDR1 is SGHNT, CDR2 YYREEE, per germline (reference sequence). V lost 0 bases, J lost 5 bases, and 2 bases stayed unmatched. The CDR3 contains 15 residues. The CDR3 DNA follows: TGTGCCAGCAGCTTGGGGGGACTAGCGGAAGATACGCAGTATCTT. It codes for CASSLGGLAEDTQYL.

The chain combines TRBV6-2 or TRBV6-3 with TRBJ2-1; TRBD2 matches 9 bases. J was trimmed by 7 bases and V by 5 bases; bases with no gene match: 6. Germline V CDR1 and CDR2: MNHEY, SVGEGT. CDR3 length equals 14 residues. The CDR3 protein is CASSPAGGTNEQFF. The CDR3 region has the DNA TGTGCCAGCAGTCCCGCGGGAGGGACTAATGAGCAGTTCTTC.